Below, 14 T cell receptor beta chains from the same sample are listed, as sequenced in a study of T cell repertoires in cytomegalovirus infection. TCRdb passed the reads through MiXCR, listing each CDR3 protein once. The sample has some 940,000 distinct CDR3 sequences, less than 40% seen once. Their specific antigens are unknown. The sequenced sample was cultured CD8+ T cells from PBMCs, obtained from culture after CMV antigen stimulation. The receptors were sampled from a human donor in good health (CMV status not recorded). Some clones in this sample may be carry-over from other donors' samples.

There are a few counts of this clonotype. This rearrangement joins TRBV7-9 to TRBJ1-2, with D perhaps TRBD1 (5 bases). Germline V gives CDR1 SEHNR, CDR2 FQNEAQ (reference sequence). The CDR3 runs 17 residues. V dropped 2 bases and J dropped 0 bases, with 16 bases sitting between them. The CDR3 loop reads CASSLNAGQGANYGYTF. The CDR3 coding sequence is TGTGCCAGCAGCTTAAACGCGGGGCAGGGAGCTAACTATGGCTACACCTTC.

The CDR3 DNA is TGTGCCATCAGTGAGTCGATCAGGGGAGAGCAGTACGTC. It yields the protein CAISESIRGEQYV. The V gene is TRBV10-3, the J gene TRBJ2-7; D possibly corresponds to TRBD1 (6 bases). Germline assignment: CDR1 ENHRY and CDR2 SYGVKD. The CDR3 runs to 13 residues. V dropped 0 bases and J dropped 7 bases, with 10 bases sitting between them.

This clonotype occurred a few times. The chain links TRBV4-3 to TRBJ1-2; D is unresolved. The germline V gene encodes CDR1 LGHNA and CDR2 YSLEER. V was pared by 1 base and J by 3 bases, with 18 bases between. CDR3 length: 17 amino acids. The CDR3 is CASSQAARRVRDYGYTF. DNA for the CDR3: TGCGCCAGCAGCCAAGCGGCAAGGAGGGTGCGGGACTATGGCTACACCTTC.

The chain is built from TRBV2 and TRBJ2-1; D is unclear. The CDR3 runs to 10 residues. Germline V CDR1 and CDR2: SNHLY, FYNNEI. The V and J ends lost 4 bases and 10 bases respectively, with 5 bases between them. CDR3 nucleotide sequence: TGTGCCAGCAGTGGACGGGAGCAGTTCTTC. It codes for CASSGREQFF.

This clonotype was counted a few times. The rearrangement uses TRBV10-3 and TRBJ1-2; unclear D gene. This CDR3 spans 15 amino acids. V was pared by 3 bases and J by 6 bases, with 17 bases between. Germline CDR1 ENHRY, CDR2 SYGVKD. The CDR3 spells CAISESYRSADGYTF. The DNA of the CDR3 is TGTGCCATCAGTGAATCTTATAGGTCGGCCGATGGCTACACCTTC.

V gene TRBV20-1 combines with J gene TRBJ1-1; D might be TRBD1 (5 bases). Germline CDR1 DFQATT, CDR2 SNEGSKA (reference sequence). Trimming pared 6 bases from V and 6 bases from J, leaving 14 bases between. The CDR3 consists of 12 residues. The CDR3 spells CSAYPGRSEAFF. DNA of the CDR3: TGCAGTGCCTACCCGGGACGGTCTGAAGCTTTCTTT.

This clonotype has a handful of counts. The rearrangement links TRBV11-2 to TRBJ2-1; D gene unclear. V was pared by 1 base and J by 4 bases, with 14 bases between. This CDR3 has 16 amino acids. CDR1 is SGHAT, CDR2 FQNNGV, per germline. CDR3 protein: CASSLVGSGAYNEQFF. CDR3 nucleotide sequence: TGTGCCAGCAGCTTAGTCGGTTCAGGCGCTTACAATGAGCAGTTCTTC.

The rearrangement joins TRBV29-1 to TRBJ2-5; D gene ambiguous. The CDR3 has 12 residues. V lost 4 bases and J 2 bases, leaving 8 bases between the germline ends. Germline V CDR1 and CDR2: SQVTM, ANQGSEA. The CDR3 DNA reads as TGCAGCGTTGCCGAACTACAAGAGACCCAGTACTTC. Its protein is CSVAELQETQYF.

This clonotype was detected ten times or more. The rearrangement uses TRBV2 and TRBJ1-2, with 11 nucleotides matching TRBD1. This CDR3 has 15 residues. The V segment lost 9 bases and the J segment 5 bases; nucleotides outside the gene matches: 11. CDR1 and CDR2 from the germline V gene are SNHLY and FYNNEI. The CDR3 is CARESGQGAGYGYTF. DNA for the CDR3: TGTGCCAGAGAATCCGGACAGGGGGCTGGGTATGGCTACACCTTC.

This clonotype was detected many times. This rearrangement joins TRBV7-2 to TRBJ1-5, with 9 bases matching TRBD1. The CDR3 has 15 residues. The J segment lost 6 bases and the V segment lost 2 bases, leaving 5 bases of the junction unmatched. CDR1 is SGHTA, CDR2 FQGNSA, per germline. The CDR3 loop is CASSLLGDRVQPQHF. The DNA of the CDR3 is TGTGCCAGCAGCTTATTGGGGGACAGGGTTCAGCCCCAGCATTTT.

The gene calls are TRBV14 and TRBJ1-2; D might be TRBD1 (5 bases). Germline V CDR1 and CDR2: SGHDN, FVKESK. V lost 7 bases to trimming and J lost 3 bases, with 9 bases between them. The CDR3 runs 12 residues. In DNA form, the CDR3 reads TGTGCCAGCAAGGGGTCCCACTATGGCTACACCTTC. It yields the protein CASKGSHYGYTF.

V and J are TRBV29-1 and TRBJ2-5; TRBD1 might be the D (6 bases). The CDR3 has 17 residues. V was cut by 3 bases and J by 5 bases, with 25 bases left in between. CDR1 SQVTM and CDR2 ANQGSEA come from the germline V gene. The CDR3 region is CSVDGGEGDGFQETQYF. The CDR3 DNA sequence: TGCAGCGTTGATGGGGGTGAGGGGGATGGATTTCAGGAGACCCAGTACTTC.

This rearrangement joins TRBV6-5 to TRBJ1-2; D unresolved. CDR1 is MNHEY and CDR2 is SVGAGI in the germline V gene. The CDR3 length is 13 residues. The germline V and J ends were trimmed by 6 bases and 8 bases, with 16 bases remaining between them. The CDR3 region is CASSPINWPGYTF. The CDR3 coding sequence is TGTGCCAGCAGCCCCATAAATTGGCCGGGCTACACCTTC.

The CDR3 DNA reads TGTGCCAGCAGTGAAGCGACGGGGGGCCGGCCCCAGCATTTT. Translation gives CASSEATGGRPQHF. V and J are TRBV6-1 and TRBJ1-5; weak D call: TRBD1 (6 bases). V shed 0 bases and J shed 9 bases, with 12 bases lying between them. Germline V gene data show CDR1 as MNHNS and CDR2 as SASEGT. The CDR3 contains 14 residues.